What follows are 14 T cell receptor beta chains derived from one specimen sequenced in a study of Graves' ophthalmopathy and Graves' hyperthyroidism. Scientists amplified the TCR beta CDR3 regions from RNA transcripts. HTBI-primed RT-PCR formed the first round, and a multiplex PCR formed the second. TCRdb used MiXCR to reprocess the multiplex PCR reads, holding one entry per CDR3 protein. The table has a few hundred thousand distinct CDR3 sequences, approximately 37% seen once; the top ten hold around 4%. Sequencing used peripheral blood or thyroid tissue (not recorded which). These TCRs come from an adult man with Graves' hyperthyroidism.

This clonotype has ten or more counts. V and J are TRBV20-1 and TRBJ1-2, with 7 bases that match TRBD1. CDR1 and CDR2 from the germline V gene are DFQATT and SNEGSKA (reference sequence). The ends lost 6 bases at V and 4 bases at J; junction bases unmatched: 5. This CDR3 contains 12 residues. DNA for the CDR3: TGCAGTGCCTGGGACAGCGGCTATGGCTACACCTTC. Translating gives CSAWDSGYGYTF.

The rearrangement joins TRBV2 to TRBJ2-3; 8 bases are a match to TRBD2. V lost 6 bases, J lost 1 base, and 6 bases stayed unmatched. Germline CDR1 SNHLY, CDR2 FYNNEI. This CDR3 region has 15 residues. The CDR3 DNA follows: TGTGCCAGCAGCCCTAGCGGGCGGGGCACAGATACGCAGTATTTT. Translated: CASSPSGRGTDTQYF.

Comments on this clonotype: At one boundary the junction diverges from the germline segment, which might be a read error. The CDR3 region is CASIQETQYF. CDR3 sequence (DNA): TGTGCTAGCATTCAAGAGACCCAGTACTTC. The genes are TRBV7-7 and TRBJ2-5; D ambiguous. CDR3 length equals 10 residues. The germline V gene encodes CDR1 SSHAT and CDR2 FNYEAQ (reference sequence).

The chain employs TRBV2 and TRBJ1-1, with D unclear. Trimming pared 4 bases from V and 1 base from J, leaving 16 bases between. Germline V gene sequence: CDR1 SNHLY, CDR2 FYNNEI. There are 16 residues in the CDR3. The CDR3 nucleotides are TGTGCCAGCAGTGCTATAACCGGGAGGAGGAACACTGAAGCTTTCTTT. Protein sequence: CASSAITGRRNTEAFF.

The sample holds many counts of this clonotype. This rearrangement joins TRBV20-1 to TRBJ2-5, with a weak D call TRBD2 (5 bases). The CDR3 extends over 15 amino acids. The ends were cut back, 0 bases at V and 5 bases at J, with 16 bases in the middle. CDR1 DFQATT and CDR2 SNEGSKA come from the germline V gene (reference sequence). The CDR3 region is CSARDGRGSGETQYF. The CDR3 DNA reads as TGCAGTGCTAGAGATGGTCGGGGAAGCGGTGAGACCCAGTACTTC.

Regarding this clonotype: One end of the junction varies from germline; a read error may be responsible. The chain employs TRBV18 and TRBJ1-2; 8 nucleotides match TRBD1. The CDR3 covers 14 residues. Germline values: CDR1 KGHSH, CDR2 LQKENI. CDR3 in amino acids: CASSVGGTGYGCTF. In nucleotides, the CDR3 is TGTGCCAGCTCAGTTGGTGGGACAGGCTATGGCTGCACCTTC.

This clonotype showed up many times. The chain links TRBV7-2 to TRBJ2-7, with a possible D match to TRBD2 (5 bases). The CDR3 runs to 16 residues. The germline V gene encodes CDR1 SGHTA and CDR2 FQGNSA. V dropped 6 bases and J dropped 1 base, with 19 bases sitting between them. CDR3 loop: CASSPTRGGASYEQYF. The CDR3 coding sequence is TGTGCCAGCAGTCCCACTAGAGGCGGAGCTTCCTACGAGCAGTACTTC.

This clonotype was counted at least ten times. V and J are TRBV6-1 and TRBJ1-6; TRBD1 aligns across 9 bases. The CDR3 extends over 15 amino acids. Looked up from germline, CDR1 is MNHNS and CDR2 is SASEGT. J was trimmed by 15 bases and V by 1 base; bases with no gene match: 10. The CDR3 sequence: CASSEGGQGFERLHF. CDR3 in DNA: TGTGCCAGCAGTGAAGGGGGACAGGGATTCGAGCGCCTCCACTTT.

This clonotype was found a few times. At one boundary the junction diverges from the germline segment, which might be a read error. The rearrangement uses TRBV7-9 and TRBJ1-2; possible D gene TRBD1, 6 bases. CDR1 and CDR2 (germline): SEHNR, FQNEAQ (reference sequence). This CDR3 comprises 16 residues. The CDR3 loop is CASSQASGQKIYGYTF. The CDR3 DNA follows: TGCGCCAGCAGCCAAGCTTCAGGACAGAAAATTTATGGCTACACCTTC.

This sequence joins TRBV29-1 and TRBJ1-1, with TRBD1 identical over 7 bases. CDR3 size: 11 residues. Germline values: CDR1 SQVTM, CDR2 ANQGSEA. CDR3 residues: CRRTGVPEAFF. The CDR3 DNA reads as TGCAGACGTACAGGGGTCCCTGAAGCTTTCTTT.

Only one count was recorded for this clonotype. Because it lacks the conserved phenylalanine or tryptophan at the end, this CDR3 is likely a read error. No DNA is shown, since the ends of the CDR3 on it are uncertain; the CDR3 is the one TCRdb lists. This chain connects TRBV5-1 to TRBJ1-1; the table names TRBD1, a call not compared with the DNA. Germline V CDR1 and CDR2: SGHRS, YFSETQ. From its first to its last residue, the CDR3 has 10 amino acids. The CDR3 loop is CASSLSGTGG.

This sequence joins TRBV12-3 or TRBV12-4 and TRBJ1-2, with D unclear. The germline V and J ends were trimmed by 6 bases and 4 bases, with 15 bases remaining between them. This CDR3 region has 14 residues. CDR3 DNA sequence: TGTGCCAGCAGGCTCACCGCGGGCATCTATGGCTACACCTTC. Amino acid sequence: CASRLTAGIYGYTF.

This clonotype was found many times. The genes are TRBV5-1 and TRBJ1-1; D is perhaps TRBD1 (5 bases). Germline V gene lookup returns CDR1 SGHRS and CDR2 YFSETQ. The V end was cut by 4 bases, the J end by 5 bases, with 15 bases between. This CDR3 is built from 14 residues. DNA of the CDR3: TGCGCCAGCAGCGGCGGGGCGCCGTGGACTGAAGCTTTCTTT. It encodes CASSGGAPWTEAFF.

This clonotype came up many times. This chain connects TRBV7-8 to TRBJ1-1, with D possibly matching TRBD1 (5 bases). This CDR3 region has 14 residues. CDR1 and CDR2 from the germline V gene are SGHVS and FQNEAQ. The V end lost 3 bases, the J end lost 4 bases, and 12 bases lay between the germline ends. The CDR3 here is CASSFRGASTEAFF. In DNA form, the CDR3 reads TGTGCCAGCAGCTTTAGGGGAGCGAGCACTGAAGCTTTCTTT.